Listed below are T cell receptor beta chains from one sample, sequenced in a study of PD-L1 blockade in urothelial cancer. Produced via immunoSEQ multiplex PCR; TCRdb's table is partial and in-frame only. The sample has tens of thousands of clones; approximately 86% are singletons. The material sequenced was PBMCs, taken around atezolizumab (anti-PD-L1) treatment. These receptors were obtained from a man between 60 and 70 years old with urothelial cancer. Both conserved end residues are part of each CDR3. D genes are given only for firm matches. Clone size appears in some rows only: once, few, many, or a class for an expanded clone.

V,size,D,J,CDR3,DNA
TRBV25-1,few,NA,TRBJ1-5,CASSVESNQPQHF,TGTGCCAGCAGCGTGGAGAGCAATCAGCCCCAGCATTTT
TRBV7-2,NA,NA,TRBJ1-5,CASSIGRGPQHF,TGTGCCAGCAGCATCGGGAGGGGGCCCCAGCATTTT
TRBV5-1,NA,TRBD2,TRBJ2-3,CASSPGLAVRDTQYF,TGCGCCAGCAGCCCGGGACTAGCGGTGAGAGATACGCAGTATTTT
TRBV7-3,NA,NA,TRBJ2-7,CASSLTYPGEQYF,TGTGCCAGCAGCTTAACGTATCCCGGCGAGCAGTACTTC
TRBV5-4,NA,NA,TRBJ2-3,CASSLGRSGDTQYF,TGTGCCAGCAGCTTGGGGCGGAGTGGAGATACGCAGTATTTT
TRBV11-3,NA,NA,TRBJ1-1,CASSLAVITEAFF,TGTGCCAGCAGCTTAGCGGTCATCACTGAAGCTTTCTTT
TRBV5-1,NA,NA,TRBJ1-2,CASSNGIYGYTF,TGCGCCAGCAGCAACGGGATCTATGGCTACACCTTC
TRBV19,NA,NA,TRBJ2-1,CASSDGINEQFF,TGTGCCAGTAGCGACGGGATCAATGAGCAGTTCTTC
TRBV6-1,few,NA,TRBJ1-4,CASSDPGGGEKLFF,TGTGCCAGCAGTGACCCGGGAGGCGGGGAAAAACTGTTTTTT
TRBV5-4,NA,TRBD2,TRBJ2-1,CASSFRGGLNNEQFF,TGTGCCAGCAGCTTCCGCGGGGGATTAAACAATGAGCAGTTCTTC
TRBV18,NA,NA,TRBJ1-2,CASSPRARTENYGYTF,TGTGCCAGCTCACCACGGGCCAGGACAGAAAACTATGGCTACACCTTC
TRBV19,NA,TRBD1,TRBJ1-1,CASSVQGVGNTEAFF,TGTGCCAGTAGTGTACAGGGGGTGGGGAACACTGAAGCTTTCTTT
TRBV11-2,NA,NA,TRBJ1-6,CASSLSVTNNSPLHF,TGTGCCAGCAGCTTATCAGTCACTAATAATTCACCCCTCCACTTT
TRBV7-2,NA,TRBD2,TRBJ2-2,CASSWPSGGGIGGGELFF,TGTGCCAGCAGCTGGCCTAGCGGGGGGGGCATAGGAGGCGGGGAGCTGTTTTTT
TRBV7-2,NA,TRBD2,TRBJ2-7,CASRSSGGGSYEQYF,TGTGCCAGCAGAAGTAGCGGGGGGGGGTCCTACGAGCAGTACTTC
TRBV28,NA,TRBD1,TRBJ1-6,CASRPPDRGNSPLHF,TGTGCCAGCAGGCCCCCGGACAGGGGTAATTCACCCCTCCACTTT
TRBV30,NA,NA,TRBJ1-1,CAWIKLERITEAFF,TGTGCCTGGATCAAACTCGAGAGGATTACTGAAGCTTTCTTT
TRBV6-6,once,TRBD1,TRBJ2-3,CASRPQGLADTQYF,TGTGCCAGCAGGCCACAGGGGCTAGCAGATACGCAGTATTTT
TRBV30,NA,NA,TRBJ1-4,CAWSANSATNEKLFF,TGTGCCTGGAGTGCCAACAGTGCAACTAATGAAAAACTGTTTTTT
TRBV2,few,NA,TRBJ1-6,CASSVGSSYNSPLHF,TGTGCCAGCAGTGTGGGGAGCTCCTATAATTCACCCCTCCACTTT
TRBV5-1,NA,TRBD1,TRBJ1-1,CASSLSGGLGTEAFF,TGCGCCAGCAGCTTATCAGGGGGCTTGGGGACTGAAGCTTTCTTT
TRBV7-8,NA,NA,TRBJ1-5,CASSLVPRILRRENQPQHF,TGTGCCAGCAGCTTAGTACCCAGGATCCTAAGGAGGGAAAATCAGCCCCAGCATTTT
TRBV9,NA,TRBD1,TRBJ2-1,CASSVRRDRPTYEQFF,TGTGCCAGCAGCGTGAGACGGGACAGACCGACGTATGAGCAGTTCTTC
TRBV11-2,NA,NA,TRBJ2-4,CASSFNNKNIQYF,TGTGCCAGCAGCTTCAACAATAAAAACATTCAGTACTTC
TRBV28,NA,TRBD1,TRBJ2-7,CASSFGDRDYEQYF,TGTGCCAGCAGTTTTGGGGACAGGGACTACGAGCAGTACTTC
TRBV30,NA,NA,TRBJ1-3,CAWGFGRRSGNTIYF,TGTGCCTGGGGATTCGGGAGGCGCTCTGGAAACACCATATATTTT
TRBV4-1,NA,NA,TRBJ2-1,CASSQDRFRQSSYNEQFF,TGCGCCAGCAGCCAAGATAGATTCAGGCAAAGCTCCTACAATGAGCAGTTCTTC
TRBV5-1,NA,TRBD2,TRBJ2-3,CASSLGLAPQYF,TGCGCCAGCAGCTTGGGACTAGCGCCTCAGTATTTT
TRBV4-1,NA,NA,TRBJ2-5,CASSQGWAQGGAETQYF,TGCGCCAGCAGCCAAGGTTGGGCCCAAGGGGGGGCAGAGACCCAGTACTTC
TRBV30,NA,NA,TRBJ1-4,CAWTVDRGNEKLFF,TGTGCCTGGACCGTGGATAGGGGGAACGAAAAACTGTTTTTT
TRBV6-5,NA,NA,TRBJ2-7,CASSYQRTDYEQYF,TGTGCCAGCAGTTATCAACGGACAGACTACGAGCAGTACTTC
TRBV4-1,few,TRBD2,TRBJ2-3,CASSQVDSGGVTDTQYF,TGCGCCAGCAGCCAAGTTGATAGCGGGGGGGTTACAGATACGCAGTATTTT
TRBV5-1,NA,TRBD1,TRBJ1-1,CASSWGQGLGTEAFF,TGCGCCAGCAGCTGGGGACAGGGGCTGGGTACTGAAGCTTTCTTT
TRBV7-2,once,NA,TRBJ1-4,CASSSTGTYPEKLFF,TGTGCCAGCAGCTCAACCGGGACATACCCTGAAAAACTGTTTTTT
TRBV9,NA,TRBD1,TRBJ1-5,CASSVGGTDNQPQHF,TGTGCCAGCAGCGTAGGAGGGACAGACAATCAGCCCCAGCATTTT
TRBV4-1,NA,TRBD1,TRBJ1-4,CASSPGQGATNEKLFF,TGCGCCAGCAGCCCCGGACAGGGGGCAACTAATGAAAAACTGTTTTTT
TRBV6-6,NA,TRBD2,TRBJ2-1,CASSSPTSGGYNEQFF,TGTGCCAGCAGTTCCCCAACTAGCGGGGGCTACAATGAGCAGTTCTTC
TRBV30,NA,TRBD1,TRBJ2-5,CAWNRGQGQETQYF,TGTGCCTGGAACCGGGGACAGGGCCAAGAGACCCAGTACTTC
TRBV4-3,once,TRBD2,TRBJ2-1,CASGLGLGGFNEQFF,TGCGCCAGCGGGTTAGGACTAGGAGGGTTCAATGAGCAGTTCTTC
TRBV7-9,NA,TRBD1,TRBJ2-1,CASSVRQGMDEQFF,TGTGCCAGCAGCGTGAGACAGGGGATGGATGAGCAGTTCTTC